This T cell receptor (beta chain) was retrieved from a study of T cell clones after liver transplantation. The wider study: Post-transplant blood was tracked for graft-donor-reactive T cell clones identified in a pre-transplant mixed lymphocyte reaction. Blood was drawn pre-transplant, before withdrawal, and after full or failed withdrawal. Study-wide results and caveats: A significant post-transplant drop in circulating graft-donor-reactive CD4 TCRbeta sequences occurred in most of the 8 subjects. Conclusions were preliminary, with small, heterogeneous patient groups.

The V gene lost 4 bases and the J gene lost 3 bases, with 16 bases spanning the gap. The CDR3 covers 15 residues. CDR1 is MDHEN, CDR2 SYDVKM, per germline. This clone was detected only a few times. Its antigen is undetermined. Assay: immunoSEQ multiplex PCR; the TCRdb copy retains only in-frame clones and omits some. The repertoire includes 50,000 or so clones, approximately 87% of them detected once, and roughly 14% sits in the top ten. V usage is TRBV28 and J usage is TRBJ2-7; tentatively, D is TRBD1 (6 bases). This clonotype was sampled from a human patient who received a liver transplant. A share of the T cells may be of graft donor origin. This specimen consisted of CD8+ T cells from blood, obtained 12 months after liver transplant. CDR3 nucleotides: TGTGCCAGCAGTTCTCGCGCACAGGGCTTCTACGAGCAGTACTTC. As protein: CASSSRAQGFYEQYF. Together with reference TRBV28 and TRBJ2-7, the CDR3 gives the full variable domain: DVKVTQSSRYLVKRTGEKVFLECVQDMDHENMFWYRQDPGLGLRLIYFSYDVKMKEKGDIPEGYSVSREKKERFSLILESASTNQTSMYLCASSSRAQGFYEQYFGPGTRLTVT.